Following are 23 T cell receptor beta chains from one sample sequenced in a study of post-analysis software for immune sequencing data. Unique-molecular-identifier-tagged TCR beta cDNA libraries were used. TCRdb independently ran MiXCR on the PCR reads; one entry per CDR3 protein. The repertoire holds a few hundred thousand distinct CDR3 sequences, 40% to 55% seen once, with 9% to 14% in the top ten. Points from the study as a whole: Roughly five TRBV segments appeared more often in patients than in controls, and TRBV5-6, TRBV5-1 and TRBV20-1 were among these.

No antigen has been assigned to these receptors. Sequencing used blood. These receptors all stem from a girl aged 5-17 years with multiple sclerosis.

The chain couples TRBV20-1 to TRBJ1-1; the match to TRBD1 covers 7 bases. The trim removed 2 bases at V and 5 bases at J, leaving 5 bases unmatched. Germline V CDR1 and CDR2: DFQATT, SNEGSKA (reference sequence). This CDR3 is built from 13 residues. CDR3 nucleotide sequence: TGCAGTGCTAGACCCAGGGGGGGGACTGAAGCTTTCTTT. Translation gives CSARPRGGTEAFF.

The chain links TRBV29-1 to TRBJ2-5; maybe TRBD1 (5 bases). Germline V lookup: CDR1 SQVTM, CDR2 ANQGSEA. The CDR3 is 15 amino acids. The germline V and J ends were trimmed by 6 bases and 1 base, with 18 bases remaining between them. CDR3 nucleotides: TGCAGCGTCGGCTTCAGGGTTGCGGTCCAAGAGACCCAGTACTTC. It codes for CSVGFRVAVQETQYF. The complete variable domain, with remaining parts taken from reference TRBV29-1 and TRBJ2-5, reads SAVISQKPSRDICQRGTSLTIQCQVDSQVTMMFWYRQQPGQSLTLIATANQGSEATYESGFVIDKFPISRPNLTFSTLTVSNMSPEDSSIYLCSVGFRVAVQETQYFGPGTRLLVL.

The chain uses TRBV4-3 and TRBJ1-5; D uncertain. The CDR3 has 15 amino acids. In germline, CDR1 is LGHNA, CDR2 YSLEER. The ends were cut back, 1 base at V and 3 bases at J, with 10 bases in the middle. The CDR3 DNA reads TGCGCCAGCAGCCAAGTTTCTGGGGACAATCAGCCCCAGCATTTT. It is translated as CASSQVSGDNQPQHF.

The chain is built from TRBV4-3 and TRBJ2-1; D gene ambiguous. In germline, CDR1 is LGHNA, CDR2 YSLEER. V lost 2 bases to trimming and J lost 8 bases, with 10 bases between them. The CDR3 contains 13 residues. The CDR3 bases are TGCGCCAGCAGCCAAATGGTAGGGCATGAGCAGTTCTTC. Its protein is CASSQMVGHEQFF.

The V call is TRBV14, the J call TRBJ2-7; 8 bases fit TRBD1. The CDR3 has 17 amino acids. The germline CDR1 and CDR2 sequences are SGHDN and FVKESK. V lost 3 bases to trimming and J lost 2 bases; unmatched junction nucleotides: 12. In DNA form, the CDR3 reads TGTGCCAGCAGCCACCCGGACAGGGACAAGGGGACCTACGAGCAGTACTTC. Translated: CASSHPDRDKGTYEQYF.

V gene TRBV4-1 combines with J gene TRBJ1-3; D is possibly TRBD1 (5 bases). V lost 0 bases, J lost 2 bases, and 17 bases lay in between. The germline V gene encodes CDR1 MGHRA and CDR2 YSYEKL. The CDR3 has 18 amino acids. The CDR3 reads CASSQEPFAGTAGNTIYF. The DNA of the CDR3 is TGCGCCAGCAGCCAAGAACCATTCGCCGGGACGGCTGGAAACACCATATATTTT.

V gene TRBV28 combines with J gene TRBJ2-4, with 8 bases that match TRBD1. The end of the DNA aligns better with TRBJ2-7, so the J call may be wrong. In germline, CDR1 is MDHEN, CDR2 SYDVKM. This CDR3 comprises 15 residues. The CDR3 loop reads CASSLLLTDRVEQYF. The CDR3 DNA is TGTGCCAGCAGTTTGCTTTTAACGGACAGGGTCGAGCAGTACTTC.

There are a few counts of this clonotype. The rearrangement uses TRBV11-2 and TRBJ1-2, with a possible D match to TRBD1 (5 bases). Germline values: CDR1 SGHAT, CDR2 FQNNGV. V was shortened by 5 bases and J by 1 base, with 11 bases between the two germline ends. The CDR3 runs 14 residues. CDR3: CASSPRTLNYGYTF. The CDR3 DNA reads TGTGCCAGCAGCCCTAGGACACTTAACTATGGCTACACCTTC.

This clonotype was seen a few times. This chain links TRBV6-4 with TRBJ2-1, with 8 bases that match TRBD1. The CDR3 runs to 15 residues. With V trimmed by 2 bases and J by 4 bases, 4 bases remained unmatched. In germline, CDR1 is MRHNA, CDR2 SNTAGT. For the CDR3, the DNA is TGTGCCAGCAGTGACGGGACAGGTTCTTACAATGAGCAGTTCTTC. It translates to CASSDGTGSYNEQFF.

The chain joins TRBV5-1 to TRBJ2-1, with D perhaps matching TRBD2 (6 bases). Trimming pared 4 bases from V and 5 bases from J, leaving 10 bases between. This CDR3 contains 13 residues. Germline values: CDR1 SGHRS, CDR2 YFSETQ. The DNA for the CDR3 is TGCGCCAGCAGCACGGGACTTAACAATGAGCAGTTCTTC. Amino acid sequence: CASSTGLNNEQFF.

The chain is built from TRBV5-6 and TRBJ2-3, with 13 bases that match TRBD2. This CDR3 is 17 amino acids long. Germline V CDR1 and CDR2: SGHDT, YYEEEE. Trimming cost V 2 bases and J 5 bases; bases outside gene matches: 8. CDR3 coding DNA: TGTGCCAGCAGCTTCCGGACTAGCGGGAGCCAGGGAGATACGCAGTATTTT. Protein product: CASSFRTSGSQGDTQYF. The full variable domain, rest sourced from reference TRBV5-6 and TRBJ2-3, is DAGVTQSPTHLIKTRGQQVTLRCSPKSGHDTVSWYQQALGQGPQFIFQYYEEEERQRGNFPDRFSGHQFPNYSSELNVNALLLGDSALYLCASSFRTSGSQGDTQYFGPGTRLTVL.

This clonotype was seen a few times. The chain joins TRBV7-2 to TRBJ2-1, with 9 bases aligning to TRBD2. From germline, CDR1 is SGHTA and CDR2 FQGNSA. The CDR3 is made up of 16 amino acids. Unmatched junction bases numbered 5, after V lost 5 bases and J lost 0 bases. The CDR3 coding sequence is TGTGCCAGCAGCCCACGACTAGCGGACTCCTACAATGAGCAGTTCTTC. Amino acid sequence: CASSPRLADSYNEQFF.

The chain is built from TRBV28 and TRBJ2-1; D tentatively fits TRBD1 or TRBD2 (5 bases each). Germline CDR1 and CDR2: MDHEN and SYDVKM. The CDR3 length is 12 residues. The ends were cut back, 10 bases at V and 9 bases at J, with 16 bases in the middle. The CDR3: CATSRGKSEQFF. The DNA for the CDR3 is TGTGCCACGAGTCGGGGCAAGAGTGAGCAGTTCTTC.

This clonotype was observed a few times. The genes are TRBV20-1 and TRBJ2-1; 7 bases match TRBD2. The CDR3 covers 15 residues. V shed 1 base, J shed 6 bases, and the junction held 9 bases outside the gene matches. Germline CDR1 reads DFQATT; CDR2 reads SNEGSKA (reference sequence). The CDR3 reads CSARVETSQTNEQFF. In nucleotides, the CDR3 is TGCAGTGCTAGAGTGGAGACTAGCCAAACCAATGAGCAGTTCTTC.

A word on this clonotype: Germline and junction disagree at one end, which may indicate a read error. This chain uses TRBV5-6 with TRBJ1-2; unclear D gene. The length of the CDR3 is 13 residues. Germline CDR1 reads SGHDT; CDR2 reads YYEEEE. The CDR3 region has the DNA TGTGCCAGCGGCTTGGCCCTCCGTGGAGGCTACACCTTC. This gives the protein CASGLALRGGYTF.

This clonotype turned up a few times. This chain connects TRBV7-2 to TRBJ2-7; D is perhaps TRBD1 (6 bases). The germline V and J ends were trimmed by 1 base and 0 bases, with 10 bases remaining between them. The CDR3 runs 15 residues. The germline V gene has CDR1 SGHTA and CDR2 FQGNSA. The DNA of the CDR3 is TGTGCCAGCAGCTTAGGGGGGCCAGCCTCCTACGAGCAGTACTTC. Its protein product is CASSLGGPASYEQYF.

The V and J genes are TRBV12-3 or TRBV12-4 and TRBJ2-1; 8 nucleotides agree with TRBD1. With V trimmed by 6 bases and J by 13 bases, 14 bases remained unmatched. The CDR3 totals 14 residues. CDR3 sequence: CASSPRDRNDPQFF. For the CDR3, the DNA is TGTGCCAGCAGCCCCCGGGACAGGAACGACCCACAGTTCTTC.

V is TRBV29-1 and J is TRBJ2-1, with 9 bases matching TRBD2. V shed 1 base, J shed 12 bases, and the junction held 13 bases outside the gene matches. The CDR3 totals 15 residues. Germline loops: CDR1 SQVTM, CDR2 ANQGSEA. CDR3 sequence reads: CSVEAGRLAGTGQFF. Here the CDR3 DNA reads TGCAGCGTTGAAGCGGGGCGCCTAGCGGGGACGGGGCAGTTCTTC.

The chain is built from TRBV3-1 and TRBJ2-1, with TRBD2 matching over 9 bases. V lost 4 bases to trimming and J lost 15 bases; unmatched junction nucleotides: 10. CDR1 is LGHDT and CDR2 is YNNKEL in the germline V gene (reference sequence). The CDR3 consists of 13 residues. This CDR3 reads CASSRGRDSRRFF. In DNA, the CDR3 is TGTGCCAGCAGCCGCGGGAGGGACTCGCGGCGGTTCTTC.

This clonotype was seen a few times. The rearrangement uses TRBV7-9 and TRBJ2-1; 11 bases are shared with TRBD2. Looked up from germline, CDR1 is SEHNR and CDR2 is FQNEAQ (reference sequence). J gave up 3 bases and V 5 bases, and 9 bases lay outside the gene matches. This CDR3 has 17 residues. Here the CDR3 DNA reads TGTGCCAGCAGCAACACTCCCGGGACTAGCGGCTACAATGAGCAGTTCTTC. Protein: CASSNTPGTSGYNEQFF. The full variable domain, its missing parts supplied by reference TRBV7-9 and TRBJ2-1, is DTGVSQNPRHKITKRGQNVTFRCDPISEHNRLYWYRQTLGQGPEFLTYFQNEAQLEKSRLLSDRFSAERPKGSFSTLEIQRTEQGDSAMYLCASSNTPGTSGYNEQFFGPGTRLTVL.

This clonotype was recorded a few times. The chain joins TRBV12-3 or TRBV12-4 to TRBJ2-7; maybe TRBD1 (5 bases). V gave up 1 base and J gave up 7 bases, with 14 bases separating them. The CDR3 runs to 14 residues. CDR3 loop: CASSLVSRAGEQYF. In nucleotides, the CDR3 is TGTGCCAGCAGTTTAGTTAGCAGGGCAGGGGAGCAGTACTTC.

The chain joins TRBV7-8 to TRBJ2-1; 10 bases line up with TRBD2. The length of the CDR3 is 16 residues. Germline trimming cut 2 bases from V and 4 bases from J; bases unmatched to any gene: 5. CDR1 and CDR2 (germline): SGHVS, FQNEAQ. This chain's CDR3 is CASSLTLAGEYNEQFF. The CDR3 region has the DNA TGTGCCAGCAGCTTAACGCTAGCGGGAGAGTACAATGAGCAGTTCTTC.

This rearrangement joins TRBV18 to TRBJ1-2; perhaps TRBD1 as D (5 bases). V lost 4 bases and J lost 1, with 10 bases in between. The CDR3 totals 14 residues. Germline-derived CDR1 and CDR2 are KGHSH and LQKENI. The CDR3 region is CASSLTTDNYGYTF. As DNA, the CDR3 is TGTGCCAGCTCACTAACGACAGATAACTATGGCTACACCTTC. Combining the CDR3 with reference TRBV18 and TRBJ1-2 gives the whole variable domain NAGVMQNPRHLVRRRGQEARLRCSPMKGHSHVYWYRQLPEEGLKFMVYLQKENIIDESGMPKERFSAEFPKEGPSILRIQQVVRGDSAAYFCASSLTTDNYGYTFGSGTRLTVV.